The 11 T cell receptor beta chains below come from one sample, sequenced in a study of blood T cell repertoires in COVID-19. Sequencing was performed with immunoSEQ multiplex PCR; in TCRdb, only in-frame clones are kept and a portion is missing. The data contain a few hundred thousand clones, 80% to 90% of them singletons. The source material was peripheral blood. The receptor set was obtained from a woman aged 25 to 45 with COVID-19, enrolled during active disease.

The chain has TRBV28 and TRBJ1-2, with D hard to call. The CDR3 is 13 amino acids. Trimming cost V 4 bases and J 5 bases, with 11 bases left between them. CDR1 is MDHEN, CDR2 SYDVKM, per germline. CDR3 nucleotides: TGTGCCAGCAGTTATTCAACCGGGTATGGCTACACCTTC. This translates into CASSYSTGYGYTF.

This clone was observed a single time. The DNA is left out, because the CDR3 cannot be placed on it with certainty; the CDR3 is given as TCRdb lists it. This chain links TRBV7-9 with TRBJ1-4. CDR1 and CDR2 (germline): SEHNR, FQNEAQ (reference sequence). The CDR3 is 12 amino acids long, termini counted. CDR3 amino acids: CASSWGLGIVFF.

This rearrangement joins TRBV10-3 to TRBJ1-2; D ambiguous. CDR3 length: 15 residues. The germline V and J ends were trimmed by 0 bases and 4 bases, with 12 bases remaining between them. The germline V gene encodes CDR1 ENHRY and CDR2 SYGVKD. CDR3 bases: TGTGCCATCAGTGAGTCGACAACGGGGATCTATGGCTACACCTTC. Translating it yields CAISESTTGIYGYTF.

Concerning this clone: The junction shows a germline mismatch at one end, possibly a read error. V is TRBV5-4 and J is TRBJ1-2; TRBD1 might be the D (5 bases). The germline CDR1 and CDR2 sequences are SGHNT and YYREEE (reference sequence). The CDR3 runs 14 residues. The CDR3 here is CASSGGGLFGGHTF. The CDR3 DNA is TGTGCCAGCAGCGGCGGGGGTTTGTTCGGTGGCCACACCTTC.

The chain links TRBV7-8 to TRBJ2-2; 10 bases line up with TRBD2. The CDR3 is 15 amino acids. Germline lookup yields CDR1 SGHVS and CDR2 FQNEAQ. The V segment lost 5 bases and the J segment 5 bases; nucleotides outside the gene matches: 5. The CDR3 protein is CASSTRTSGTGELFF. The DNA of the CDR3 is TGTGCCAGCAGCACAAGGACTAGCGGAACCGGGGAGCTGTTTTTT.

The chain joins TRBV5-6 to TRBJ2-6; 10 bases are shared with TRBD2. V was pared by 5 bases and J by 4 bases, with 12 bases of the junction left unmatched. CDR3 length: 18 residues. Germline CDR1 is SGHDT and CDR2 is YYEEEE. Here the CDR3 DNA reads TGTGCCAGCAGTTCTCGGACTAGCGGACCACGGGGGGCCAACGTCCTGACTTTC. Its protein product is CASSSRTSGPRGANVLTF.

A word on this clone: The same CDR3 is also encoded by other DNA sequences in this sample. The gene calls are TRBV9 and TRBJ1-1; TRBD1 might be the D (5 bases). The V end lost 0 bases, the J end lost 2 bases, and 8 bases lay between the germline ends. Germline CDR1 SGDLS, CDR2 YYNGEE. This CDR3 contains 14 residues. In DNA form, the CDR3 reads TGTGCCAGCAGCGTAGTGGGGGGTAACACTGAAGCTTTCTTT. Translation: CASSVVGGNTEAFF.

This chain joins TRBV6-2 or TRBV6-3 and TRBJ2-7; maybe TRBD2 (6 bases). CDR1 and CDR2 (germline): MNHEY, SVGEGT. The CDR3 is 15 amino acids. V was trimmed by 0 bases and J by 3 bases, leaving 12 bases between them. The DNA for the CDR3 is TGTGCCAGCAGTTACTCCCCTATGCGGGACTACGAGCAGTACGTC. This gives the protein CASSYSPMRDYEQYV.

The chain is built from TRBV25-1 and TRBJ2-7, with D uncertain. CDR1 and CDR2 (germline): MGHDK, SYGVNS. The V end was cut by 3 bases, the J end by 6 bases, with 9 bases between. This CDR3 has 12 residues. This CDR3 is CASSESSPEQYF. CDR3 nucleotide sequence: TGTGCCAGCAGTGAGTCCTCCCCCGAGCAGTACTTC.

The genes are TRBV3-1 (or the pseudogene TRBV3-2) and TRBJ2-3, with a tentative D call TRBD2 (6 bases). The CDR3 is 14 amino acids. V lost 3 bases, J lost 6 bases, and 13 bases lay in between. Germline CDR1 is LGHDT and CDR2 is YNNKEL (reference sequence). The CDR3 loop reads CASSQSFRGDTQYF. The CDR3 DNA reads TGTGCCAGCAGCCAGTCTTTTCGGGGGGATACGCAGTATTTT.

The CDR3 sequence: CATRDYYNEQFF. The DNA of the CDR3 is TGTGCCACCAGGGACTACTACAATGAGCAGTTCTTC. The J gene is TRBJ2-1, the V gene TRBV24-1; D might be TRBD2 (6 bases). The CDR3 totals 12 residues. Trimming removed 7 bases from V and 3 bases from J, with 6 bases in between. Germline V lookup: CDR1 KGHDR, CDR2 SFDVKD.